This T cell receptor beta chain is from a study of metastatic and nonmetastatic thyroid tumors. Study information: Repertoires from blood and tumor or nodule tissue of malignant and benign thyroid patients were compared.

TCRdb ran MiXCR on the PCR reads. The repertoire includes approximately 24,000 clones, 20% to 25% of them detected once, and more than 25% sits in the top ten. Until they underwent thyroid surgery, no patient had received any treatment. The CDR3 is 13 residues long. The ends were cut back, 6 bases at V and 7 bases at J, with 13 bases in the middle. Germline CDR1 reads MNHEY; CDR2 reads SMNVEV (reference sequence). This clone has ten or more counts. The receptor was derived from a male donor with papillary thyroid cancer or a benign thyroid nodule (not recorded which). Some clones in this sample may be carry-over from other donors' samples. The sample was blood. The chain employs TRBV27 and TRBJ1-5; a possible D gene is TRBD1 (5 bases). This chain's CDR3 is CASSFAGGQPQHF. CDR3 DNA: TGTGCCAGCAGCTTCGCCGGGGGGCAGCCCCAGCATTTT.